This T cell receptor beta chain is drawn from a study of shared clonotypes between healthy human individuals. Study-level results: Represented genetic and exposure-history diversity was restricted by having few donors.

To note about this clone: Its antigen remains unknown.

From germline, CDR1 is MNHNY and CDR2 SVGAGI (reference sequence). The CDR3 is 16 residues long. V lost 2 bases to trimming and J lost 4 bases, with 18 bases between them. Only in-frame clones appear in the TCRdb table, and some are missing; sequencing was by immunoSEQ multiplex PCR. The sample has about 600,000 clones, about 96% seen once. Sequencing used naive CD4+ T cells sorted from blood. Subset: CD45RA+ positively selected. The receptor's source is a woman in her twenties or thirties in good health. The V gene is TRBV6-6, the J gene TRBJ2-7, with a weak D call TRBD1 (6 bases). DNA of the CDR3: TGTGCCAGCAGTTACGGCAGGGGCGCAGTGGGATACGAGCAGTACTTC. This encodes CASSYGRGAVGYEQYF.